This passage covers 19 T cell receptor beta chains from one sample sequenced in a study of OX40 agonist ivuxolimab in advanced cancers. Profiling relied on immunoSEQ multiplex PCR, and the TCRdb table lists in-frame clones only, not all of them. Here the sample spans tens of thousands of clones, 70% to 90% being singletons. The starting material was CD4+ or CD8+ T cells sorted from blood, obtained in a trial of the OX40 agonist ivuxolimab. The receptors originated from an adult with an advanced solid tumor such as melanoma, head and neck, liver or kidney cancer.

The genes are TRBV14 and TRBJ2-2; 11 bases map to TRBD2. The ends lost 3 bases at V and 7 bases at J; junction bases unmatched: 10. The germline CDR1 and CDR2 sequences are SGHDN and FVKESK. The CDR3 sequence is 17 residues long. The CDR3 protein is CASSHRTSGSSVGELFF. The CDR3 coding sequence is TGTGCCAGCAGCCACCGAACTAGCGGGAGTTCGGTCGGGGAGCTGTTTTTT.

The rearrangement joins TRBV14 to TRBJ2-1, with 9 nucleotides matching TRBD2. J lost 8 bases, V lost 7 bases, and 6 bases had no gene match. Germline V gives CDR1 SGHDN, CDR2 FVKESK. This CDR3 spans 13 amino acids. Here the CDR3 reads CASNEAGGDEQFF. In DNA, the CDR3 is TGTGCCAGCAATGAGGCGGGAGGGGATGAGCAGTTCTTC.

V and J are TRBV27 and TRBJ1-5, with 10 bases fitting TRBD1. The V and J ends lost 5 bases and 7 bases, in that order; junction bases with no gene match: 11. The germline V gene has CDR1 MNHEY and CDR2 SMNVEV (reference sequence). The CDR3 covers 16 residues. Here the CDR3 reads CASSPRDRGLYQPQHF. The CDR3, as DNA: TGTGCCAGCAGTCCCCGGGACAGGGGATTATACCAGCCCCAGCATTTT.

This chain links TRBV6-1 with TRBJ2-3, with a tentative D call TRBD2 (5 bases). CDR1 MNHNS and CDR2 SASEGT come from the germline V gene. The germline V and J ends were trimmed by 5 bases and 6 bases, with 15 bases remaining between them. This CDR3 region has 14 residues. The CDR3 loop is CASSPPASRDTQYF. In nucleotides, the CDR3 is TGTGCCAGCAGTCCCCCGGCTAGCCGGGATACGCAGTATTTT.

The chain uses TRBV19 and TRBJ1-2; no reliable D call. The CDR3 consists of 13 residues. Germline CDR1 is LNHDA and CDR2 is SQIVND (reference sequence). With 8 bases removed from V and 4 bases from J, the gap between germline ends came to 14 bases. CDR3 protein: CASSPPPTYGYTF. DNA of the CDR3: TGTGCCAGTTCCCCTCCCCCGACCTATGGCTACACCTTC. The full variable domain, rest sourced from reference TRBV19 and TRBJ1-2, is DGGITQSPKYLFRKEGQNVTLSCEQNLNHDAMYWYRQDPGQGLRLIYYSQIVNDFQKGDIAEGYSVSREKKESFPLTVTSAQKNPTAFYLCASSPPPTYGYTFGSGTRLTVV.

The CDR3 bases are TGTGCCTGGAGAGAGGGGGATTCACCCCTCCACTTT. Protein product: CAWREGDSPLHF. The rearrangement uses TRBV30 and TRBJ1-6; perhaps TRBD1 as D (6 bases). From germline, CDR1 is GTSNPN and CDR2 SVGIG (reference sequence). CDR3 length: 12 residues. V was trimmed by 3 bases and J by 8 bases, leaving 8 bases between them. The complete variable domain, with remaining parts taken from reference TRBV30 and TRBJ1-6, reads SQTIHQWPATLVQPVGSPLSLECTVEGTSNPNLYWYRQAAGRGLQLLFYSVGIGQISSEVPQNLSASRPQDRQFILSSKKLLLSDSGFYLCAWREGDSPLHFGNGTRLTVT.

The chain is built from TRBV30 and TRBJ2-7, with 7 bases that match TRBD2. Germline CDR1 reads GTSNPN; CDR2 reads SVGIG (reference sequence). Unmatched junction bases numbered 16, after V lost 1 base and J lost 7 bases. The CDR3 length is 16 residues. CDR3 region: CAWSAHQTSPEWEQYF. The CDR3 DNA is TGTGCCTGGAGTGCCCATCAGACTAGCCCAGAGTGGGAGCAGTACTTC.

The CDR3 DNA reads as TGTGCCAGCAGCCCTACGTGGGGGAGGGACACTGAAGCTTTCTTT. Amino acid sequence: CASSPTWGRDTEAFF. This rearrangement joins TRBV7-9 to TRBJ1-1; weak D call: TRBD1 (5 bases). The CDR3 runs to 15 residues. Germline loops: CDR1 SEHNR, CDR2 FQNEAQ (reference sequence). V was clipped by 5 bases and J by 3 bases, with 16 bases between them. The full variable domain, rest sourced from reference TRBV7-9 and TRBJ1-1, is DTGVSQNPRHKITKRGQNVTFRCDPISEHNRLYWYRQTLGQGPEFLTYFQNEAQLEKSRLLSDRFSAERPKGSFSTLEIQRTEQGDSAMYLCASSPTWGRDTEAFFGQGTRLTVV.

The CDR3 DNA reads TGTGCCAGCTCACTACAGACTAGCGGGAGAACAGATACGCAGTATTTT. Translation: CASSLQTSGRTDTQYF. J is TRBJ2-3 and V is TRBV18; TRBD2 aligns across 12 bases. In germline, CDR1 is KGHSH, CDR2 LQKENI. V lost 4 bases, J lost 3 bases, and 5 bases stayed unmatched. The CDR3 sequence is 16 residues long.

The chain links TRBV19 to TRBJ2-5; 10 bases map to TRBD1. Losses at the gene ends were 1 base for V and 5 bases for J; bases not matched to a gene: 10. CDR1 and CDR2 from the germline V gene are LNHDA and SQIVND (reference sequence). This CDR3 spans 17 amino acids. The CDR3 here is CASSIAMGQGSGETQYF. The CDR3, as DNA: TGTGCCAGTAGTATAGCTATGGGACAGGGGTCTGGGGAGACCCAGTACTTC.

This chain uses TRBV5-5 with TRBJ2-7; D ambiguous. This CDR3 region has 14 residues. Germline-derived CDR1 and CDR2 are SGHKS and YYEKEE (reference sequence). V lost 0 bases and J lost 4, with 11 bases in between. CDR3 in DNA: TGTGCCAGCAGCTTGGCCCCGGGTACATACGAGCAGTACTTC. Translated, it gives CASSLAPGTYEQYF.

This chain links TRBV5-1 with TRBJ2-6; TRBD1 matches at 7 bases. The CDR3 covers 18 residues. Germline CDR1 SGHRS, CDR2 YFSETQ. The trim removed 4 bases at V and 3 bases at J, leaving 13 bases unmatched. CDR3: CASSPTGQAGLGANVLTF. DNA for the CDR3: TGCGCCAGCAGCCCAACCGGACAGGCTGGGCTTGGGGCCAACGTCCTGACTTTC.

The DNA of the CDR3 is TGTGCCAGCAGCAAGAGGGGAGGCGGTTCCTACGAGCAGTACTTC. It codes for CASSKRGGGSYEQYF. The chain has TRBV7-9 and TRBJ2-7; a possible D gene is TRBD2 (6 bases). CDR1 and CDR2 (germline): SEHNR, FQNEAQ (reference sequence). The length of the CDR3 is 15 residues. V dropped 5 bases and J dropped 1 base, with 15 bases sitting between them.

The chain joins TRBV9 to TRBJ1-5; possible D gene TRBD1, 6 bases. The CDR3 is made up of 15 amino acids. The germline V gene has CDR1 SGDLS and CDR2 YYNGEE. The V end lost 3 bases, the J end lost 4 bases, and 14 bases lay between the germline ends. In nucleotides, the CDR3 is TGTGCCAGCAGCGCCTCGACAGGCCAAAATCAGCCCCAGCATTTT. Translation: CASSASTGQNQPQHF.

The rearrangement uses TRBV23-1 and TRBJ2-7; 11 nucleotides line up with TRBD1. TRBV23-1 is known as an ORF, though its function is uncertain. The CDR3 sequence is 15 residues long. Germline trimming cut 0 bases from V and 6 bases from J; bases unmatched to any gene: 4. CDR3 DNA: TGCGCCAGCAGTCAATCTAGGGACAGGGGGACCGAGCAGTACTTC. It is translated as CASSQSRDRGTEQYF.

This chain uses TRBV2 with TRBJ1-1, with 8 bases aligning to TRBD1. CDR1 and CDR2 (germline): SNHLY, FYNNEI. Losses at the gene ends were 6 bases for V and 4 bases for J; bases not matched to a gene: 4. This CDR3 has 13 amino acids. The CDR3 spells CASSYTGGTEAFF. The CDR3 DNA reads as TGTGCCAGCAGCTATACAGGGGGCACTGAAGCTTTCTTT.

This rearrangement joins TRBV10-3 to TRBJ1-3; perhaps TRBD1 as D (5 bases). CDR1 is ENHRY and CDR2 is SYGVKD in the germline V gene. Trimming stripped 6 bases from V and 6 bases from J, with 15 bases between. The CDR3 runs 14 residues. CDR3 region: CAISEGTTLNTIYF. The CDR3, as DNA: TGTGCCATCAGCGAGGGGACTACCCTAAACACCATATATTTT.

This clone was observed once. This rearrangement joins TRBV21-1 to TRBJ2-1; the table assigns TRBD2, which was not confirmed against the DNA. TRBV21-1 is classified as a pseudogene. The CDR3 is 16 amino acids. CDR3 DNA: TGTGCCAGCAGCAAAGGAGACGGGAGGAACTACAATGAGCAGTTCTTC. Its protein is CASSKGDGRNYNEQFF.

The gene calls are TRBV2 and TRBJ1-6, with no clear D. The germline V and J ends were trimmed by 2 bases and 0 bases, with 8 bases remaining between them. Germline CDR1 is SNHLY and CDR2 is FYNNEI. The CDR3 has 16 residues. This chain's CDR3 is CASSEWMSSYNSPLHF. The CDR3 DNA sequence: TGTGCCAGCAGTGAATGGATGAGCTCCTATAATTCACCCCTCCACTTT.